One and the same sample provided the 10 T cell receptor beta chains below, sequenced in a study of cytomegalovirus exposure and HLA in healthy donors. A multiplex PCR was run with 60 Vbeta primers and 13 Jbeta primers. Measured with immunoSEQ multiplex PCR; TCRdb has only the in-frame clones, and not every one. The sample lists approximately 150,000 clones, less than 9.5% occurring once. The sequencing input was PBMCs. Receptors originate from a male donor in good health and CMV-seronegative.

This clone was seen more than once but under ten times. The chain recombines TRBV6-4 with TRBJ1-1; TRBD1 is a possible D gene (6 bases). The length of the CDR3 is 16 residues. V shed 3 bases and J shed 0 bases, with 14 bases lying between them. CDR1 is MRHNA, CDR2 SNTAGT, per germline. The CDR3 coding sequence is TGTGCCAGCAGTGAGACGGGGGGGCTCATGAACACTGAAGCTTTCTTT. Its translation: CASSETGGLMNTEAFF.

This clone showed up just a few times. V gene TRBV7-2 combines with J gene TRBJ2-7, with 9 positions matching TRBD2. In germline, CDR1 is SGHTA, CDR2 FQGNSA. This CDR3 is 15 amino acids long. V lost 2 bases, J lost 5 bases, and 7 bases stayed unmatched. This CDR3 reads CASSLSPSGMDEQYF. The CDR3 DNA reads as TGTGCCAGCAGCTTAAGTCCTAGCGGGATGGACGAGCAGTACTTC. The full variable domain, with the rest looked up from reference TRBV7-2 and TRBJ2-7, is GAGVSQSPSNKVTEKGKDVELRCDPISGHTALYWYRQSLGQGLEFLIYFQGNSAPDKSGLPSDRFSAERTGGSVSTLTIQRTQQEDSAVYLCASSLSPSGMDEQYFGPGTRLTVT.

The rearrangement joins TRBV5-6 to TRBJ1-2; 8 bases line up with TRBD1. The CDR3 covers 14 residues. Looked up from germline, CDR1 is SGHDT and CDR2 is YYEEEE. The trim removed 6 bases at V and 7 bases at J, leaving 11 bases unmatched. The CDR3 nucleotides read TGTGCCAGCATCTTAGGACAGGGATTCGTTGGCTACACCTTC. Translation gives CASILGQGFVGYTF. The complete variable domain, with remaining parts taken from reference TRBV5-6 and TRBJ1-2, reads DAGVTQSPTHLIKTRGQQVTLRCSPKSGHDTVSWYQQALGQGPQFIFQYYEEEERQRGNFPDRFSGHQFPNYSSELNVNALLLGDSALYLCASILGQGFVGYTFGSGTRLTVV.

This clone was found a few times. This rearrangement joins TRBV28 to TRBJ1-2, with unresolved D. CDR1 MDHEN and CDR2 SYDVKM come from the germline V gene. V was clipped by 6 bases and J by 5 bases, with 13 bases between them. The CDR3 loop spans 13 amino acids. CDR3 region: CASRLSPLYGYTF. In DNA, the CDR3 is TGTGCCAGCAGACTATCTCCTCTATATGGCTACACCTTC.

This chain connects TRBV4-3 to TRBJ1-6, with 8 positions matching TRBD1. The germline V gene encodes CDR1 LGHNA and CDR2 YSLEER. There are 16 residues in the CDR3. With V trimmed by 4 bases and J by 10 bases, 12 bases remained unmatched. CDR3 sequence (DNA): TGCGCCAGCAGCCTTCAACTGACAGGGGAAACGTCACCCCTCCACTTT. It is translated as CASSLQLTGETSPLHF.

This chain joins TRBV4-3 and TRBJ2-5; 7 bases match TRBD1. The CDR3 extends over 16 amino acids. Losses at the gene ends were 3 bases for V and 2 bases for J; bases not matched to a gene: 9. Germline CDR1 is LGHNA and CDR2 is YSLEER. CDR3 protein: CASSQDDRDPQETQYF. For the CDR3, the DNA is TGCGCCAGCAGCCAGGATGACAGGGATCCGCAAGAGACCCAGTACTTC.

This clone was counted a few times. V gene TRBV7-9 combines with J gene TRBJ2-6; 10 bases line up with TRBD1. V lost 5 bases to trimming and J lost 2 bases; unmatched junction nucleotides: 3. Germline V CDR1 and CDR2: SEHNR, FQNEAQ (reference sequence). The CDR3 length is 16 residues. CDR3 amino acids: CASSPTGGPGANVLTF. CDR3 in DNA: TGTGCCAGCAGCCCGACAGGGGGCCCTGGGGCCAACGTCCTGACTTTC. The whole variable domain, filled in from reference TRBV7-9 and TRBJ2-6, reads DTGVSQNPRHKITKRGQNVTFRCDPISEHNRLYWYRQTLGQGPEFLTYFQNEAQLEKSRLLSDRFSAERPKGSFSTLEIQRTEQGDSAMYLCASSPTGGPGANVLTFGAGSRLTVL.

This clone appeared a few times. The gene calls are TRBV10-3 and TRBJ2-7, with D tentatively TRBD2 (6 bases). Germline V gene lookup returns CDR1 ENHRY and CDR2 SYGVKD. With 4 bases removed from V and 7 bases from J, the gap between germline ends came to 17 bases. CDR3 size: 14 residues. This CDR3 is CAISVAGSPGEQYF. Here the CDR3 DNA reads TGTGCCATCAGTGTGGCGGGGTCCCCAGGGGAGCAGTACTTC.

The rearrangement uses TRBV9 and TRBJ2-2; a weak D match, TRBD1 (5 bases). Germline lookup yields CDR1 SGDLS and CDR2 YYNGEE. The CDR3 length is 14 residues. The V gene lost 0 bases and the J gene lost 6 bases, with 9 bases spanning the gap. CDR3 in DNA: TGTGCCAGCAGCGTAGAAGGGGTAGCCGGGGAGCTGTTTTTT. It translates to CASSVEGVAGELFF.

This clone showed up just a few times. The V call is TRBV4-1, the J call TRBJ2-7; possible D gene TRBD1, 6 bases. V lost 0 bases, J lost 2 bases, and 11 bases lay in between. This CDR3 comprises 15 residues. Per germline, CDR1 MGHRA and CDR2 YSYEKL. The CDR3: CASSQDSGAPYEQYF. The CDR3 nucleotides are TGCGCCAGCAGCCAAGACTCAGGGGCCCCCTACGAGCAGTACTTC.